Presented here are 27 T cell receptor beta chains from one specimen sequenced in a study of identical twins. TCRdb recomputed calls from the 5' RACE reads with MiXCR, one row per CDR3 protein. The table has about 190,000 distinct CDR3 sequences, 15% to 20% seen once; the top ten hold 35% to 50%. These data also featured in a second study, about T cells expressing NK-cell markers.

Material: CD8+ T cells sorted from blood. The source is a woman under 30 in good health.

The chain has TRBV28 and TRBJ2-2; weak D call: TRBD1 (5 bases). Per germline, CDR1 MDHEN and CDR2 SYDVKM. CDR3 length: 16 amino acids. V was trimmed by 5 bases and J by 4 bases, leaving 17 bases between them. The CDR3: CASSAPGSRPTGELFF. The CDR3 bases are TGTGCCAGCAGTGCACCAGGGTCGCGCCCCACCGGGGAGCTGTTTTTT.

The V and J genes are TRBV7-9 and TRBJ2-1; D unresolved. The CDR3 has 16 amino acids. The germline CDR1 and CDR2 sequences are SEHNR and FQNEAQ (reference sequence). V shed 5 bases and J shed 0 bases, with 14 bases lying between them. This CDR3 is CASSPRAGDSYNEQFF. CDR3 coding DNA: TGTGCCAGCAGCCCCCGGGCCGGCGACTCCTACAATGAGCAGTTCTTC.

This clonotype turned up a few times. V and J are TRBV7-9 and TRBJ2-5; D unresolved. This CDR3 comprises 15 residues. With 0 bases removed from V and 3 bases from J, the gap between germline ends came to 11 bases. Germline lookup yields CDR1 SEHNR and CDR2 FQNEAQ (reference sequence). The CDR3 DNA reads as TGTGCCAGCAGCTTAGCGCAAGGCAGAGAAGAGACCCAGTACTTC. Translation gives CASSLAQGREETQYF.

This clonotype came up a few times. The chain is built from TRBV29-1 and TRBJ2-1; tentatively, D is TRBD1 or TRBD2 (6 bases each). CDR3 length: 13 residues. Trimming left V 6 bases short and J 12 bases short, with 21 bases between. Per the germline V gene, CDR1 is SQVTM and CDR2 is ANQGSEA. The CDR3: CSVVPGAEAAQFF. CDR3 DNA sequence: TGCAGCGTCGTCCCGGGGGCGGAGGCAGCGCAGTTCTTC.

This clonotype was observed at least ten times. The gene calls are TRBV3-1 and TRBJ1-1; D is uncertain. Germline CDR1 is LGHDT and CDR2 is YNNKEL (reference sequence). Trimming pared 5 bases from V and 6 bases from J, leaving 10 bases between. The CDR3 has 12 residues. DNA of the CDR3: TGTGCCAGCAGCGCGACGGGCGCTGAAGCTTTCTTT. Protein: CASSATGAEAFF. Supplemented by reference TRBV3-1 and TRBJ1-1, the full variable domain reads DTAVSQTPKYLVTQMGNDKSIKCEQNLGHDTMYWYKQDSKKFLKIMFSYNNKELIINETVPNRFSPKSPDKAHLNLHINSLELGDSAVYFCASSATGAEAFFGQGTRLTVV.

This clonotype showed up just a few times. A read error may produce the germline difference seen at one junction end. The chain carries TRBV11-2 and TRBJ2-5; no clear D gene. This CDR3 contains 12 residues. From germline, CDR1 is SGHAT and CDR2 FQNNGV. As DNA, the CDR3 is TGTGCCAGCAGCTTAGTTCTCGAGATCCAGTACTTC. Protein: CASSLVLEIQYF.

This clonotype was counted a few times. J is TRBJ2-3 and V is TRBV7-9; 11 bases align to TRBD2. Trimming removed 6 bases from V and 5 bases from J; junction bases left unmatched: 4. The germline CDR1 and CDR2 sequences are SEHNR and FQNEAQ (reference sequence). The CDR3 has 14 amino acids. CDR3: CASSHGLAGDTQYF. CDR3 nucleotides: TGTGCCAGCAGTCACGGACTAGCGGGAGATACGCAGTATTTT. Supplemented by reference TRBV7-9 and TRBJ2-3, the full variable domain reads DTGVSQNPRHKITKRGQNVTFRCDPISEHNRLYWYRQTLGQGPEFLTYFQNEAQLEKSRLLSDRFSAERPKGSFSTLEIQRTEQGDSAMYLCASSHGLAGDTQYFGPGTRLTVL.

The genes are TRBV10-3 and TRBJ1-2; D possibly corresponds to TRBD1 (5 bases). Deletions cut 9 bases from V and 4 bases from J, with 15 bases between. The germline V gene has CDR1 ENHRY and CDR2 SYGVKD. The CDR3 spans 13 residues. CDR3 sequence reads: CAMGGETGYGYTF. In nucleotides, the CDR3 is TGTGCCATGGGGGGAGAAACGGGCTATGGCTACACCTTC.

The table lists this clonotype with a few counts. The chain has TRBV7-9 and TRBJ2-1, with D uncertain. Trimming removed 1 base from V and 14 bases from J, with 9 bases in between. Germline-derived CDR1 and CDR2 are SEHNR and FQNEAQ (reference sequence). CDR3 length equals 11 residues. The CDR3 here is CASSLGRTEFF. CDR3 nucleotide sequence: TGTGCCAGCAGCTTAGGACGAACGGAGTTCTTC.

The chain employs TRBV30 and TRBJ2-1; D remains unclear. Germline V CDR1 and CDR2: GTSNPN, SVGIG (reference sequence). Trimming stripped 0 bases from V and 0 bases from J, with 6 bases between. The CDR3 contains 14 residues. CDR3 DNA sequence: TGTGCCTGGAGTGTGGCCAGCTCCTACAATGAGCAGTTCTTC. It encodes CAWSVASSYNEQFF.

The V gene is TRBV12-3 or TRBV12-4, the J gene TRBJ2-1; no clear D. V dropped 8 bases and J dropped 3 bases, with 5 bases sitting between them. The CDR3 has 11 residues. As DNA, the CDR3 is TGTGCCAGCGGCAACTACAATGAGCAGTTCTTC. Protein: CASGNYNEQFF.

This clonotype was seen only a few times. The chain joins TRBV29-1 to TRBJ2-7; 8 bases are shared with TRBD1. Germline V gives CDR1 SQVTM, CDR2 ANQGSEA. V lost 1 base to trimming and J lost 0 bases; unmatched junction nucleotides: 2. This CDR3 has 14 amino acids. This chain's CDR3 is CSVEGTGSSYEQYF. The CDR3 DNA is TGCAGCGTTGAAGGGACAGGGAGCTCCTACGAGCAGTACTTC.

This rearrangement joins TRBV19 to TRBJ1-5; D ambiguous. Trimming removed 5 bases from V and 6 bases from J, with 23 bases in between. The CDR3 has 17 residues. Germline V gives CDR1 LNHDA, CDR2 SQIVND (reference sequence). The CDR3 loop is CASSAQVGPLDPQPQHF. The CDR3 nucleotides read TGTGCCAGTAGTGCTCAAGTCGGACCCCTGGATCCTCAGCCCCAGCATTTT.

This clonotype was counted only a few times. The V call is TRBV6-5, the J call TRBJ2-2, with 10 nucleotides matching TRBD2. The CDR3 has 17 residues. Germline V lookup: CDR1 MNHEY, CDR2 SVGAGI. V dropped 2 bases and J dropped 4; count of bases not matched to a gene: 7. The CDR3 spells CASSYKREGIGTGELFF. CDR3 bases: TGTGCCAGCAGTTACAAGCGGGAGGGGATAGGCACCGGGGAGCTGTTTTTT.

The V and J genes are TRBV6-4 and TRBJ2-1, with 10 nucleotides matching TRBD2. V trimming: 5 bases; J trimming: 7 bases; junction bases outside the gene matches: 8. The CDR3 sequence is 15 residues long. CDR1 and CDR2 from the germline V gene are MRHNA and SNTAGT. CDR3: CASSPLAGRTNEQFF. CDR3 DNA sequence: TGTGCCAGCAGTCCACTAGCGGGACGCACGAATGAGCAGTTCTTC.

This clonotype has just a few counts. V usage is TRBV5-1 and J usage is TRBJ1-1; D remains ambiguous. This CDR3 comprises 14 residues. Germline assignment: CDR1 SGHRS and CDR2 YFSETQ. The germline V and J ends were trimmed by 2 bases and 2 bases, with 10 bases remaining between them. Here the CDR3 DNA reads TGCGCCAGCAGCTTATCCGGAACCAACACTGAAGCTTTCTTT. Encoded protein: CASSLSGTNTEAFF.

This clonotype was detected ten times or more. CDR3 sequence reads: CASSLASVDEQFF. CDR3 in DNA: TGTGCCAGCAGCTTAGCTTCGGTTGATGAGCAGTTCTTC. The chain links TRBV7-2 to TRBJ2-1; no reliable D call. Looked up from germline, CDR1 is SGHTA and CDR2 is FQGNSA. This CDR3 is built from 13 residues. V lost 0 bases and J lost 8, with 8 bases in between.

This clonotype was seen only a few times. The rearrangement uses TRBV7-9 and TRBJ2-1; D gene ambiguous. Germline lookup yields CDR1 SEHNR and CDR2 FQNEAQ (reference sequence). V lost 5 bases and J lost 3, with 14 bases in between. The CDR3 is 15 amino acids. Written as DNA, the CDR3 is TGTGCCAGCAGCCCCGACGGCACCGGCTACAATGAGCAGTTCTTC. It is translated as CASSPDGTGYNEQFF.

V and J are TRBV14 and TRBJ2-7, with TRBD2 as a possible D gene (5 bases). The V gene lost 3 bases and the J gene lost 0 bases, with 15 bases spanning the gap. The CDR3 runs to 16 residues. Germline V gene data show CDR1 as SGHDN and CDR2 as FVKESK. The CDR3 nucleotides read TGTGCCAGCAGCCAGGTCAGCGGCCTTGGCTCCTACGAGCAGTACTTC. Encoded protein: CASSQVSGLGSYEQYF.

This clonotype is medium-sized by share. This chain joins TRBV20-1 and TRBJ1-1, with TRBD1 matching over 8 bases. The CDR3 loop spans 12 amino acids. From germline, CDR1 is DFQATT and CDR2 SNEGSKA (reference sequence). V lost 3 bases and J lost 3; bases outside the gene matches: 0. This chain's CDR3 is CSARTGDTEAFF. CDR3 bases: TGCAGTGCTAGGACAGGGGACACTGAAGCTTTCTTT.

This clonotype has a handful of counts. The chain recombines TRBV9 with TRBJ2-1; 9 bases match TRBD1. With V trimmed by 3 bases and J by 8 bases, 12 bases remained unmatched. Germline CDR1 SGDLS, CDR2 YYNGEE. The CDR3 spans 16 residues. Written as DNA, the CDR3 is TGTGCCAGCAGCGCCCCCCGACAGGGGGGCTTCGATGAGCAGTTCTTC. This gives the protein CASSAPRQGGFDEQFF.

This clonotype was found a few times. This chain uses TRBV2 with TRBJ2-7; TRBD2 might be the D (6 bases). The germline V gene encodes CDR1 SNHLY and CDR2 FYNNEI. V lost 7 bases to trimming and J lost 3 bases, with 16 bases between them. This CDR3 region has 14 residues. CDR3 coding DNA: TGTGCCAGCACGAATCCCGGGGGTCTCTACGAGCAGTACTTC. Amino acids: CASTNPGGLYEQYF. Supplemented by reference TRBV2 and TRBJ2-7, the full variable domain reads EPEVTQTPSHQVTQMGQEVILRCVPISNHLYFYWYRQILGQKVEFLVSFYNNEISEKSEIFDDQFSVERPDGSNFTLKIRSTKLEDSAMYFCASTNPGGLYEQYFGPGTRLTVT.

This clonotype showed up many times. This chain uses TRBV6-2 or TRBV6-3 with TRBJ2-2, with 11 nucleotides matching TRBD1. V was pared by 7 bases and J by 5 bases, with 24 bases of the junction left unmatched. CDR1 MNHEY and CDR2 SVGEGT come from the germline V gene. The CDR3 runs 21 residues. In nucleotides, the CDR3 is TGTGCCAGCAAATCCCCGGTTCCCGGACAGGGGGCGGGTAGTGCAACCGGGGAGCTGTTTTTT. Translation: CASKSPVPGQGAGSATGELFF.

The chain recombines TRBV5-1 with TRBJ2-1, with D uncertain. This CDR3 is built from 16 residues. Germline CDR1 and CDR2: SGHRS and YFSETQ. V was shortened by 0 bases and J by 5 bases, with 15 bases between the two germline ends. CDR3 sequence (DNA): TGCGCCAGCAGCTTGGTGACGACCGGCGCTGACAATGAGCAGTTCTTC. Protein product: CASSLVTTGADNEQFF.

The chain recombines TRBV9 with TRBJ2-1, with a possible D match to TRBD2 (5 bases). CDR3 length equals 14 residues. Per the germline V gene, CDR1 is SGDLS and CDR2 is YYNGEE. Trimming shortened V by 7 bases and J by 0 bases, and 11 bases separated the two germline ends. CDR3 DNA sequence: TGTGCCAGCCAACCGGGGAGCTCCTACAATGAGCAGTTCTTC. Translating gives CASQPGSSYNEQFF.

The chain has TRBV3-1 and TRBJ2-7; no firm D call. The V gene lost 1 base and the J gene lost 3 bases, with 7 bases spanning the gap. CDR1 is LGHDT and CDR2 is YNNKEL in the germline V gene (reference sequence). This CDR3 is 13 amino acids long. CDR3 sequence: CASSQGSGYEQYF. CDR3 sequence (DNA): TGTGCCAGCAGCCAAGGGTCCGGCTACGAGCAGTACTTC.

This clonotype was observed a few times. The chain joins TRBV30 to TRBJ1-1, with D maybe TRBD1 (5 bases). The CDR3 is made up of 15 amino acids. Germline V CDR1 and CDR2: GTSNPN, SVGIG (reference sequence). V was clipped by 5 bases and J by 1 base, with 17 bases between them. In nucleotides, the CDR3 is TGTGCCTGGGCTGACGGGGGAGTTTGGAACACTGAAGCTTTCTTT. This codes for CAWADGGVWNTEAFF.